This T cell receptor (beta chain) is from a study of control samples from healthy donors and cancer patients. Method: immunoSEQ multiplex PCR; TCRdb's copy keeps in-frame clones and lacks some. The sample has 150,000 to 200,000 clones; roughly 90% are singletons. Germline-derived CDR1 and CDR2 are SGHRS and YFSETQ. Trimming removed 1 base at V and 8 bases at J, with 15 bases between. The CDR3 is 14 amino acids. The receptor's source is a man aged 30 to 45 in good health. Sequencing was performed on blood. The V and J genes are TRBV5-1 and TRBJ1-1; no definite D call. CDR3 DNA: TGCGCCAGCAGCTTGTTTGTGGGTATAACCGAAGCTTTCTTT. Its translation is CASSLFVGITEAFF.